This T cell receptor (beta chain) was observed in a study of blood T cell repertoires in COVID-19 (dated by TCRdb to the early 2020s). Turning to the overall study: Collaborator samples came from the United States, Italy and Spain and covered acute and convalescent phases of COVID-19. The material from the prospective study consisted of cDNA or gDNA derived from T cells, B-cell-depleted T cells, or PBMCs. Subjects who had been exposed to COVID-19, were actively infected with it, or had recovered from it provided the deeply sampled blood TCRbeta repertoires that made up the dataset. The repertoires were made available in a free public database intended to serve as a resource for research on the immune response to SARS-CoV-2. The samples were drawn from the first 160 participants of the ongoing ImmuneRACE study and from about 1,200 subjects provided by 6 global collaborators. Sample metadata almost always included a de-identified subject ID, COVID-19 status, age in years and sex. Where available, HLA class I and class II types were obtained from metadata supplied by the sample provider rather than from assay-based typing. Overall study results and their limits: The amount of clinical and demographic metadata varied by source and participant and was provided uncurated.

In the prospective study, participants were about 18 to 95 years old, resided in about two dozen geographic areas of the United States, and were enrolled through a virtual design. In the prospective study, participants were assigned to cohorts based on the clinical history participants reported in a screening survey and a study questionnaire. Recovered participants in ImmuneRACE Cohort 3 were defined as having two consecutive negative NP/OP PCR tests, clearance from a healthcare professional, or resolution of symptoms. In the prospective study, mobile phlebotomists collected whole blood, serum and a nasopharyngeal or oropharyngeal swab from each participant. Over an approximately 2-month period, participants in the prospective study had the option of providing additional blood draws and questionnaires. Blood samples from the prospective study were shipped frozen or at room temperature prior to DNA extraction.

CDR1 and CDR2 are read off the germline V gene as SGHTA and FQGNSA. V gives up 1 base and J gives up 0 bases, and the segment between their germline ends measures 11 bases. From cysteine to phenylalanine, the CDR3 is 16 amino acids long. The entry retains the CDR3 DNA only, 48 bases that are in frame from base 1. Worth noting for this clone: Its target antigen remains unknown. Nothing much larger sits one base from this clone, and base qualities are not available.

TCRbeta CDR3 regions were amplified from genomic DNA using the immunoSEQ Assay, a bias-controlled multiplex PCR. In the paper's pipeline: Within the assay, amplification of reference gene primers was used to estimate how many nucleated cells each sample contained. To quantify the absolute abundance of each unique TCRbeta CDR3 rearrangement, sequence reads were collapsed and filtered. Productive Simpson clonality was computed per sample as the square root of Simpson's diversity index over productive rearrangements. TCRdb carries this immuneACCESS record with in-frame sequences only. Its versions omit some clonotypes, under half of them owing to an unresolved V gene in the studies checked, with the rest unexplained. The DNA was the basis for D and trimming; V, J and clone size are from that table. The sample table contains about 200,000 clones; only one count was recorded for about 90% of them. More than 2% of the sample is in the top ten clones.

The chain is encoded by TRBV7-2 joined to TRBJ2-3, with a weak D call of TRBD1 (6 bases match). This clonotype was sampled from a woman aged 30 to 39 who had recovered from COVID-19. Sequencing was carried out using PBMCs or T cells enriched from blood (not recorded which). The CDR3 region: CASSLDRAASTDTQYF. The sequence in DNA is TGTGCCAGCAGCTTAGACAGGGCGGCGAGCACAGATACGCAGTATTTT.